This T cell receptor (beta chain) was sequenced in a study of cytomegalovirus exposure and HLA in healthy donors. Primers included in the PCR were 60 Vbeta and 13 Jbeta primers. TCRdb's copy holds only in-frame clones and misses some; the assay was immunoSEQ multiplex PCR. The table has around 190,000 clones, 60% to 80% seen once. Details on this clone: Its specificity is not known.

Trimming took 3 bases from V and 0 from J, leaving 10 bases between them. This CDR3 is built from 15 residues. Germline CDR1 is MNHEY and CDR2 is SVGAGI. General study results and limits: Differences between HLA loci emerged in a later analysis of TCR association rates, with DRB1 most and HLA-C fewest. Sequencing likely caused a cluster of highly shared sequence variants. Later on, a genetic analysis was performed. It linked a missense variant in DCLRE1C with V- and J-gene trimming of TCR beta.

Sequencing was done on a sample of PBMCs. This chain joins TRBV6-5 and TRBJ2-3; D ambiguous. The sequence was obtained from a man aged 55 to 70 in good health and CMV-seronegative. The chain's CDR3 is CASSYRWSSTDTQYF. For the CDR3, the DNA is TGTGCCAGCAGTTATCGGTGGTCTAGCACAGATACGCAGTATTTT.